The next 27 T cell receptor beta chains were all read from a single sample in a study of Ad26.COV2.S vaccination and SARS-CoV-2 variants. The data were produced by immunoSEQ multiplex PCR, yet TCRdb's version contains in-frame clones alone and is incomplete. The sample consists of about 350,000 clones, 86% of them appearing once. Documented treatment: some 20 received Ad26.COV2.S at low or high dose, single or two shots; a few received placebo; per-sample allocation not given. Specimen acquisition occurred on day 63 following the initial vaccine or placebo injection. The starting material was peripheral blood, obtained in a trial of Ad26.COV2.S vaccine versus placebo. The receptors shown here come from a person aged 18-65 years who received the Ad26.COV2.S COVID-19 vaccine or a placebo.

As DNA, the CDR3 is TGTGCCAGCAGCTTAGACTCCACAGATACGCAGTATTTT. This translates into CASSLDSTDTQYF. The chain has TRBV13 and TRBJ2-3; the D is unclear. From germline, CDR1 is PRHDT and CDR2 FYEKMQ (reference sequence). Trimming left V 1 base short and J 2 bases short, with 4 bases between. The CDR3 covers 13 residues.

Comments on this clone: An end of the junction does not agree with germline; a read error may underlie this. The chain has TRBV20-1 and TRBJ2-5, with D perhaps matching TRBD1 or TRBD2 (5 bases each). Germline values: CDR1 DFQATT, CDR2 SNEGSKA (reference sequence). The CDR3 sequence is 13 residues long. The DNA of the CDR3 is TGCAGTGCTAGTCTGGGACGACAAGAGGCCCAGTACTTC. Encoded protein: CSASLGRQEAQYF.

This chain connects TRBV28 to TRBJ2-7, with 7 bases fitting TRBD2. Germline loops: CDR1 MDHEN, CDR2 SYDVKM. The CDR3 is 15 amino acids. Trimming at V came to 7 bases and at J to 0 bases, leaving 9 bases not matched to a gene. For the CDR3, the DNA is TGTGCCAGCACCCCCTTGGGGGGGAGCTCCTACGAGCAGTACTTC. Its protein is CASTPLGGSSYEQYF.

J is TRBJ2-2 and V is TRBV7-6; 10 nucleotides match TRBD1. The CDR3 consists of 16 residues. V was pared by 5 bases and J by 7 bases, with 10 bases of the junction left unmatched. CDR1 is SGHVS, CDR2 FNYEAQ, per germline. This CDR3 is CASSPTGTGEVGELFF. The CDR3 bases are TGTGCCAGCAGCCCAACCGGGACAGGGGAGGTCGGGGAGCTGTTTTTT.

The chain recombines TRBV14 with TRBJ1-1; 12 nucleotides align to TRBD1. The CDR3 sequence is 13 residues long. Looked up from germline, CDR1 is SGHDN and CDR2 is FVKESK. V shed 4 bases, J shed 11 bases, and the junction held 5 bases outside the gene matches. CDR3 sequence (DNA): TGTGCCAGCAGCCGGGACAGGGGGCGCGGGGCTTTCTTT. Translated: CASSRDRGRGAFF.

The chain combines TRBV5-6 with TRBJ2-1; TRBD1 might be the D (5 bases). CDR1 and CDR2 from the germline V gene are SGHDT and YYEEEE. Trimming cost V 3 bases and J 6 bases, with 10 bases left between them. CDR3 length equals 13 residues. CDR3 loop: CASSYGAINEQFF. Here the CDR3 DNA reads TGTGCCAGCAGCTATGGGGCTATCAATGAGCAGTTCTTC. Based on the CDR3 plus reference TRBV5-6 and TRBJ2-1, the full variable domain is DAGVTQSPTHLIKTRGQQVTLRCSPKSGHDTVSWYQQALGQGPQFIFQYYEEEERQRGNFPDRFSGHQFPNYSSELNVNALLLGDSALYLCASSYGAINEQFFGPGTRLTVL.

V and J are TRBV28 and TRBJ2-7; D may be TRBD2 (6 bases). The CDR3 runs 11 residues. Trimming took 5 bases from V and 9 from J, leaving 11 bases between them. Per the germline V gene, CDR1 is MDHEN and CDR2 is SYDVKM. The CDR3 sequence: CASSGTLMQYF. The CDR3 bases are TGTGCCAGCAGTGGGACTTTAATGCAGTACTTC.

The rearrangement links TRBV6-1 to TRBJ1-2, with D perhaps matching TRBD1 (6 bases). Germline values: CDR1 MNHNS, CDR2 SASEGT. V was cut by 3 bases and J by 7 bases, with 9 bases left in between. The CDR3 extends over 12 amino acids. As DNA, the CDR3 is TGTGCCAGCAGTGATACAGGGTTTGGCTACACCTTC. It encodes CASSDTGFGYTF.

This sequence joins TRBV19 and TRBJ2-1; 11 bases map to TRBD2. The trim removed 7 bases at V and 9 bases at J, leaving 11 bases unmatched. The length of the CDR3 is 15 residues. The germline gives CDR1 LNHDA, CDR2 SQIVND (reference sequence). The CDR3 region is CASILTSGIEGEQFF. The DNA of the CDR3 is TGTGCCAGTATCCTGACTAGCGGGATTGAGGGTGAGCAGTTCTTC. The complete variable domain, with remaining parts taken from reference TRBV19 and TRBJ2-1, reads DGGITQSPKYLFRKEGQNVTLSCEQNLNHDAMYWYRQDPGQGLRLIYYSQIVNDFQKGDIAEGYSVSREKKESFPLTVTSAQKNPTAFYLCASILTSGIEGEQFFGPGTRLTVL.

The rearrangement joins TRBV7-9 to TRBJ1-3; no clear D. Trimming took off 5 bases at V and 2 bases at J, with 10 bases between the two ends. Germline V gene lookup returns CDR1 SEHNR and CDR2 FQNEAQ (reference sequence). The length of the CDR3 is 14 residues. DNA for the CDR3: TGTGCCAGCAGCGGGGATGCGACTGGAAACACCATATATTTT. Its protein is CASSGDATGNTIYF.

The chain joins TRBV29-1 to TRBJ2-3; weak D call: TRBD2 (6 bases). Germline-derived CDR1 and CDR2 are SQVTM and ANQGSEA. The CDR3 contains 16 residues. Trimming took off 6 bases at V and 4 bases at J, with 23 bases between the two ends. The CDR3 loop reads CSVMGGWFLSADTQYF. In DNA, the CDR3 is TGCAGCGTGATGGGGGGTTGGTTTCTAAGCGCAGATACGCAGTATTTT.

The chain combines TRBV7-3 with TRBJ2-6, with D unresolved. The V end lost 1 base, the J end lost 0 bases, and 7 bases lay between the germline ends. The CDR3 covers 16 residues. Germline-derived CDR1 and CDR2 are SGHTA and FQGTGA. CDR3 DNA: TGTGCCAGCAGCTTAAGGCCGGGCTCTGGGGCCAACGTCCTGACTTTC. Amino acids: CASSLRPGSGANVLTF.

V usage is TRBV5-4 and J usage is TRBJ2-1; D might be TRBD1 (5 bases). The CDR3 contains 15 residues. Germline-derived CDR1 and CDR2 are SGHNT and YYREEE (reference sequence). V was clipped by 0 bases and J by 9 bases, with 16 bases between them. CDR3 in amino acids: CASSLEVTRGGEQFF. The CDR3, as DNA: TGTGCCAGCAGCTTGGAAGTGACAAGGGGTGGTGAGCAGTTCTTC.

The chain uses TRBV11-2 and TRBJ2-7; 11 bases align to TRBD2. Trimming cost V 3 bases and J 5 bases; bases outside gene matches: 3. This CDR3 has 14 residues. Germline V lookup: CDR1 SGHAT, CDR2 FQNNGV. The CDR3 DNA follows: TGTGCCAGCAGCTTGTCTAGCGGGGGGCACGAGCAGTACTTC. Amino acid sequence: CASSLSSGGHEQYF.

This clone has a handful of counts. V is TRBV7-2 and J is TRBJ2-2; a possible D gene is TRBD1 (6 bases). Germline V gives CDR1 SGHTA, CDR2 FQGNSA. V was shortened by 2 bases and J by 4 bases, with 8 bases between the two germline ends. CDR3 length: 14 amino acids. The CDR3 DNA sequence: TGTGCCAGCAGCTTAAGCAGGGGCACCGGGGAGCTGTTTTTT. Translated: CASSLSRGTGELFF.

The chain uses TRBV10-2 and TRBJ1-6; D possibly corresponds to TRBD1 (6 bases). Germline V CDR1 and CDR2: WSHSY, SAAADI. V was shortened by 6 bases and J by 6 bases, with 12 bases between the two germline ends. CDR3 length: 14 residues. The CDR3 protein is CASRWTESNSPLHF. The CDR3 DNA follows: TGCGCCAGCAGGTGGACAGAGTCTAATTCACCCCTCCACTTT.

The chain combines TRBV28 with TRBJ1-2; 8 bases are a match to TRBD1. In germline, CDR1 is MDHEN, CDR2 SYDVKM. V lost 10 bases and J lost 2; bases outside the gene matches: 9. CDR3 size: 14 residues. The CDR3: CATQGAITNYGYTF. Here the CDR3 DNA reads TGTGCCACCCAGGGGGCGATTACAAACTATGGCTACACCTTC.

This clone was picked up many times. The DNA for the CDR3 is TGCGCCAGCAAAAATACGGTGAACACTGAAGCTTTCTTT. It is translated as CASKNTVNTEAFF. The chain carries TRBV5-1 and TRBJ1-1; D unclear. The CDR3 is 13 amino acids. Looked up from germline, CDR1 is SGHRS and CDR2 is YFSETQ. V gave up 6 bases and J gave up 0 bases, with 9 bases separating them.

The J gene is TRBJ2-1, the V gene TRBV4-1; 9 nucleotides agree with TRBD2. This CDR3 comprises 15 residues. The V segment lost 3 bases and the J segment 7 bases; nucleotides outside the gene matches: 7. In germline, CDR1 is MGHRA, CDR2 YSYEKL. The CDR3 bases are TGCGCCAGCAGCCACCCGGGACTAGCCCTGAATGAGCAGTTCTTC. Translating it yields CASSHPGLALNEQFF.

This clone has just one count. The rearrangement links TRBV27 to TRBJ1-1, with TRBD1 identical over 10 bases. CDR1 and CDR2 from the germline V gene are MNHEY and SMNVEV (reference sequence). The CDR3 is 16 residues long. V was clipped by 5 bases and J by 4 bases; unmatched bases: 10. The CDR3 DNA sequence: TGTGCCAGCAGTCCACGACAGGGGGCTTGGGGCACTGAAGCTTTCTTT. Translation: CASSPRQGAWGTEAFF.

This chain connects TRBV28 to TRBJ2-1; 9 nucleotides align to TRBD2. The junction had 10 bases not matched to a gene; V was cut back by 4 bases and J by 0 bases. Looked up from germline, CDR1 is MDHEN and CDR2 is SYDVKM. This CDR3 comprises 18 residues. The CDR3 coding sequence is TGTGCCAGCAGTTGGCCCAGCGGGAGGACAAGCTCCTACAATGAGCAGTTCTTC. This translates into CASSWPSGRTSSYNEQFF.

V usage is TRBV27 and J usage is TRBJ2-5, with a weak D call TRBD2 (6 bases). CDR3 size: 14 residues. V gave up 6 bases and J gave up 1 base, with 12 bases separating them. CDR1 and CDR2 (germline): MNHEY, SMNVEV (reference sequence). CDR3 sequence (DNA): TGTGCCAGCAGCCATAGCGGAGGCCAAGAGACCCAGTACTTC. This translates into CASSHSGGQETQYF.

This CDR3 is CASMSTEPAFDRPQHF. DNA for the CDR3: TGTGCCAGCATGTCGACAGAGCCAGCTTTTGATCGGCCCCAGCATTTT. V gene TRBV27 combines with J gene TRBJ1-5; TRBD1 might be the D (5 bases). Germline V lookup: CDR1 MNHEY, CDR2 SMNVEV (reference sequence). Trimming took off 7 bases at V and 9 bases at J, with 25 bases between the two ends. This CDR3 comprises 16 residues.

J is TRBJ2-1 and V is TRBV27, with a possible D match to TRBD1 (6 bases). Germline CDR1 reads MNHEY; CDR2 reads SMNVEV (reference sequence). V lost 2 bases and J 4 bases, leaving 12 bases between the germline ends. The CDR3 consists of 15 residues. The CDR3 sequence: CASSLSRGVYNEQFF. The CDR3 bases are TGTGCCAGCAGTTTAAGCAGGGGAGTTTACAATGAGCAGTTCTTC.

V gene TRBV2 combines with J gene TRBJ1-5; D gene uncertain. V was pared by 6 bases and J by 0 bases, with 12 bases between. CDR3 length equals 15 residues. CDR1 is SNHLY and CDR2 is FYNNEI in the germline V gene. This chain's CDR3 is CASRGRDYSNQPQHF. CDR3 nucleotide sequence: TGTGCCAGCAGGGGTCGAGATTATAGCAATCAGCCCCAGCATTTT.

The chain uses TRBV20-1 and TRBJ1-2; 7 bases are a match to TRBD1. Germline-derived CDR1 and CDR2 are DFQATT and SNEGSKA (reference sequence). CDR3 length equals 13 residues. The V gene end was trimmed by 3 bases and the J gene end by 8 bases; junction bases not matched to a gene: 9. CDR3 loop: CSASSDRREGYTF. The CDR3 coding sequence is TGCAGTGCTAGTTCGGACAGGAGGGAAGGCTACACCTTC.

The chain recombines TRBV28 with TRBJ2-1, with 8 bases identical to TRBD2. Germline V gene data show CDR1 as MDHEN and CDR2 as SYDVKM. J was trimmed by 4 bases and V by 6 bases; bases with no gene match: 8. CDR3 length: 15 residues. CDR3 region: CASRPTSVSYNEQFF. CDR3 nucleotides: TGTGCCAGCAGGCCGACTAGCGTCTCATACAATGAGCAGTTCTTC. The entire variable domain, with the rest obtained from reference TRBV28 and TRBJ2-1, is as follows: DVKVTQSSRYLVKRTGEKVFLECVQDMDHENMFWYRQDPGLGLRLIYFSYDVKMKEKGDIPEGYSVSREKKERFSLILESASTNQTSMYLCASRPTSVSYNEQFFGPGTRLTVL.